The 2 T cell receptor beta chains given below trace back to one sample, sequenced in a study of CD8 T cells in ankylosing spondylitis. From the 5' RACE reads, TCRdb called clonotypes with MiXCR, one entry per CDR3 protein. Of roughly 280,000 distinct CDR3 sequences listed, over 15% were seen once; the top ten hold under 8.5%. The sample was blood, either unsorted or a sorted T cell fraction (not recorded which). The receptors were sampled from a male donor with ankylosing spondylitis or in good health (not recorded which).

This clonotype was counted between two and nine times. A read error may produce the germline difference seen at one junction end. This chain joins TRBV6-2 or TRBV6-3 and TRBJ1-1, with TRBD1 matching 8 bases. The CDR3 is made up of 13 amino acids. Germline V gene lookup returns CDR1 MNHEY and CDR2 SVGEGT. CDR3 sequence reads: CASSRTGNAEAFF. The CDR3 DNA reads as TGTGCCAGCAGTCGGACAGGGAACGCTGAAGCTTTCTTT.

This clonotype was found a few times. The J gene is TRBJ1-1, the V gene TRBV12-3 or TRBV12-4, with D hard to call. Trimming cost V 7 bases and J 2 bases, with 20 bases left between them. The length of the CDR3 is 16 residues. The CDR3 region is CASTGLRRAANTEAFF. CDR3 DNA: TGTGCCAGCACCGGGCTGCGAAGAGCAGCAAACACTGAAGCTTTCTTT.